The 4 T cell receptor beta chains in this list originate from one sample, sequenced in a study of blood T cell repertoires in COVID-19. Using immunoSEQ multiplex PCR, the repertoire was profiled, and TCRdb retains in-frame clones only, with some absent. The table has roughly 240,000 clones, 86% seen once. Sequencing was performed on peripheral blood. Every receptor here comes from a woman between 25 and 40 years old who had recovered from COVID-19.

The chain combines TRBV7-3 with TRBJ1-5; the D gene is possibly TRBD1 (6 bases). Germline CDR1 is SGHTA and CDR2 is FQGTGA. The V gene lost 6 bases and the J gene lost 6 bases, with 12 bases spanning the gap. The CDR3 is 13 residues long. The CDR3 DNA is TGTGCCAGCAGAACAGGGATTACTCAGCCCCAGCATTTT. The encoded protein is CASRTGITQPQHF. The complete variable domain, with remaining parts taken from reference TRBV7-3 and TRBJ1-5, reads GAGVSQTPSNKVTEKGKYVELRCDPISGHTALYWYRQSLGQGPEFLIYFQGTGAADDSGLPNDRFFAVRPEGSVSTLKIQRTERGDSAVYLCASRTGITQPQHFGDGTRLSIL.

This chain uses TRBV7-3 with TRBJ2-2, with a weak D call TRBD1 (6 bases). V was cut by 3 bases and J by 4 bases, with 9 bases left in between. CDR1 and CDR2 (germline): SGHTA, FQGTGA. This CDR3 is 14 amino acids long. CDR3 coding DNA: TGTGCCAGCAGCTTCTCAGGGGTCACCGGGGAGCTGTTTTTT. Protein product: CASSFSGVTGELFF.

The V gene is TRBV13, the J gene TRBJ2-1; a weak D match, TRBD2 (6 bases). This CDR3 contains 15 residues. The V gene's germline CDR1 is PRHDT and CDR2 FYEKMQ (reference sequence). V lost 7 bases and J lost 3, with 16 bases in between. The CDR3 spells CASTKPGLLYNEQFF. DNA of the CDR3: TGTGCCAGCACTAAACCGGGACTCCTCTACAATGAGCAGTTCTTC.

The V call is TRBV5-1, the J call TRBJ2-3, with TRBD2 matching over 8 bases. This CDR3 has 14 amino acids. Germline CDR1 is SGHRS and CDR2 is YFSETQ. The V gene end was trimmed by 4 bases and the J gene end by 6 bases; junction bases not matched to a gene: 7. The CDR3 DNA follows: TGCGCCAGCAGCCACGGGACTAGTGGGGATACGCAGTATTTT. It translates to CASSHGTSGDTQYF. Drawing the rest from reference TRBV5-1 and TRBJ2-3, the complete variable domain is KAGVTQTPRYLIKTRGQQVTLSCSPISGHRSVSWYQQTPGQGLQFLFEYFSETQRNKGNFPGRFSGRQFSNSRSEMNVSTLELGDSALYLCASSHGTSGDTQYFGPGTRLTVL.